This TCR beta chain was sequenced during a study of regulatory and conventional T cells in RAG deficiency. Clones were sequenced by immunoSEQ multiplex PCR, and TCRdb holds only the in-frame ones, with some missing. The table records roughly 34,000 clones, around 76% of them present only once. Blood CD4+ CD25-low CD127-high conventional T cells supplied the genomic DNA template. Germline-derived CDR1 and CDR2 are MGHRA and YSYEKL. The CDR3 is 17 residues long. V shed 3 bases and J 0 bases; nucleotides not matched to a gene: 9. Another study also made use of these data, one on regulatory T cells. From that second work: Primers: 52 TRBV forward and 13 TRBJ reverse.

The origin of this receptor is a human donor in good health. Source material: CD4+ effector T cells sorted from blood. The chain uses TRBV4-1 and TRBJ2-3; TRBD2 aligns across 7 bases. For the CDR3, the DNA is TGCGCCAGCAGCCAGGGGTCGGGGGGAAGAAGCACAGATACGCAGTATTTT. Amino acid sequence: CASSQGSGGRSTDTQYF.